Sequencing of this TCR beta chain was carried out in a study of T-cell reconstitution after alpha-beta-depleted transplantation in children. Study observations and caveats: Some patients owed their high day-60 TCRbeta diversity to surviving recipient T cells and thymic progenitors. T-cell numbers and diversity one year post-transplant derived largely from freshly generated T cells.

This clonotype was seen a few times. Its antigen is unidentified. Trimming pared 5 bases from V and 1 base from J, leaving 10 bases between. The CDR3 extends over 14 amino acids. Looked up from germline, CDR1 is SGHRS and CDR2 is YFSETQ. It was with unique molecular identifiers that the TCRbeta library was prepared. TCRdb reprocessed the PCR reads with MiXCR, giving one entry per CDR3 protein. The table includes 700,000 to 850,000 distinct CDR3 sequences, roughly 16% detected once. The chain has TRBV5-1 and TRBJ1-5; no definite D call. This TCR was sampled from a male patient between 5 and 17 years old who had a stem cell transplant for acute lymphoblastic leukemia, so the T cells may come from the graft donor. The material sequenced was PBMCs, mostly from graft donor cells, taken 360 days after TCRalphabeta/CD19-depleted stem cell transplant. The CDR3 DNA reads as TGCGCCAGCAGTTCGGACGGGAGCAATCAGCCCCAGCATTTT. Translation: CASSSDGSNQPQHF. Full variable domain (remainder filled in from reference TRBV5-1 and TRBJ1-5): KAGVTQTPRYLIKTRGQQVTLSCSPISGHRSVSWYQQTPGQGLQFLFEYFSETQRNKGNFPGRFSGRQFSNSRSEMNVSTLELGDSALYLCASSSDGSNQPQHFGDGTRLSIL.